The 22 T cell receptor beta chains below come from one sample, sequenced in a study of a mutant IDH1 vaccine in newly diagnosed glioma. The antigens these receptors bind are not known. The repertoire was sequenced with immunoSEQ multiplex PCR; TCRdb's copy has only in-frame clones and lacks some. The data show over 60,000 clones, 75% to 85% seen once. Time point denoted: week 35, safety follow-up. In the vaccine, a single dose held 300 ug of the mutant IDH1 20-mer peptide, along with topical imiquimod. The material was PBMCs, obtained from a glioma patient whose treatment included an IDH1 peptide vaccine. Source of these receptors: a man in his forties with glioma.

This clone occurred once. The chain links TRBV7-2 to TRBJ2-3; D could derive from TRBD1 or TRBD2 (5 bases each). In germline, CDR1 is SGHTA, CDR2 FQGNSA. The CDR3 covers 16 residues. Between the trimmed V and J ends, which lost 6 bases and 5 bases, there was a span of 21 bases. For the CDR3, the DNA is TGTGCCAGCAGGGCGAGCGGCCGCCATGGGGGAGATACGCAGTATTTT. Encoded protein: CASRASGRHGGDTQYF.

The chain is built from TRBV6-1 and TRBJ1-5, with D hard to call. Germline CDR1 and CDR2: MNHNS and SASEGT. V lost 2 bases and J lost 6, with 14 bases in between. The CDR3 is 15 residues long. For the CDR3, the DNA is TGTGCCAGCAGTGAAAGAAATAGGTTCGGTCAGCCCCAGCATTTT. Translated: CASSERNRFGQPQHF.

The chain combines TRBV5-8 with TRBJ2-7, with D possibly TRBD2 on 5 matching bases. The CDR3 sequence is 13 residues long. V was trimmed by 2 bases and J by 3 bases, leaving 9 bases between them. CDR1 SGHTS and CDR2 YDEGEE come from the germline V gene. The CDR3 coding sequence is TGTGCCAGCAGCTTCGAGGGAGTCTACGAGCAGTACTTC. Its protein product is CASSFEGVYEQYF.

The chain employs TRBV5-6 and TRBJ1-2; 9 bases map to TRBD1. The germline V gene has CDR1 SGHDT and CDR2 YYEEEE. V was clipped by 4 bases and J by 4 bases; unmatched bases: 11. The CDR3 contains 16 residues. DNA for the CDR3: TGTGCCAGCAGCCCCCGCTCTCGACAGGGGGTCTATGGCTACACCTTC. Its protein product is CASSPRSRQGVYGYTF.

V usage is TRBV5-6 and J usage is TRBJ2-3; 8 bases match TRBD2. From germline, CDR1 is SGHDT and CDR2 YYEEEE. Germline trimming cut 0 bases from V and 4 bases from J; bases unmatched to any gene: 4. This CDR3 comprises 15 residues. In DNA form, the CDR3 reads TGTGCCAGCAGCTTGGCCGGGGGGGCCGCAGATACGCAGTATTTT. Its translation is CASSLAGGAADTQYF.

The V call is TRBV7-2, the J call TRBJ1-1; 8 positions match TRBD1. There are 15 residues in the CDR3. From germline, CDR1 is SGHTA and CDR2 FQGNSA. V was clipped by 4 bases and J by 5 bases; unmatched bases: 9. The DNA for the CDR3 is TGTGCCAGCAGCTACAGCGGACAGGGAAGGACTGAAGCTTTCTTT. Its protein is CASSYSGQGRTEAFF.

The chain employs TRBV11-1 and TRBJ2-7, with 7 bases identical to TRBD2. V lost 4 bases, J lost 5 bases, and 11 bases stayed unmatched. Germline V gives CDR1 SGHAT, CDR2 FQDESV (reference sequence). The CDR3 totals 15 residues. The CDR3 reads CASSSDPTSSHEQYF. In nucleotides, the CDR3 is TGTGCCAGCAGCTCCGATCCGACTAGCAGCCACGAGCAGTACTTC. Looking up the rest from reference TRBV11-1 and TRBJ2-7 gives the full variable domain: EAEVAQSPRYKITEKSQAVAFWCDPISGHATLYWYRQILGQGPELLVQFQDESVVDDSQLPKDRFSAERLKGVDSTLKIQPAELGDSAMYLCASSSDPTSSHEQYFGPGTRLTVT.

V gene TRBV6-5 combines with J gene TRBJ2-7; the D gene is possibly TRBD1 (6 bases). V lost 6 bases, J lost 2 bases, and 14 bases lay in between. This CDR3 comprises 14 residues. Germline assignment: CDR1 MNHEY and CDR2 SVGAGI. CDR3 sequence (DNA): TGTGCCAGCAGCCGGACAGACAATACCTACGAGCAGTACTTC. Translated, it gives CASSRTDNTYEQYF.

The chain has TRBV18 and TRBJ1-1; TRBD1 is a possible D gene (6 bases). The germline V gene has CDR1 KGHSH and CDR2 LQKENI. Trimming removed 2 bases from V and 1 base from J, with 8 bases in between. The CDR3 sequence is 14 residues long. CDR3 sequence reads: CASSPWTANTEAFF. The CDR3 nucleotides are TGTGCCAGCTCACCATGGACAGCGAACACTGAAGCTTTCTTT.

The chain carries TRBV28 and TRBJ2-7, with 9 positions matching TRBD1. This CDR3 is 15 amino acids long. V lost 6 bases and J lost 9; bases outside the gene matches: 15. Germline CDR1 and CDR2: MDHEN and SYDVKM. The CDR3 loop is CASSAGQGILGGQYF. The CDR3 DNA follows: TGTGCCAGCAGCGCGGGACAGGGCATTTTGGGGGGGCAGTACTTC.

This chain uses TRBV19 with TRBJ1-1, with 7 positions matching TRBD1. This CDR3 spans 14 amino acids. With V trimmed by 4 bases and J by 2 bases, 4 bases remained unmatched. Germline values: CDR1 LNHDA, CDR2 SQIVND (reference sequence). The DNA of the CDR3 is TGTGCCAGTAGTAGGGCAGGGGGTAACACTGAAGCTTTCTTT. This gives the protein CASSRAGGNTEAFF.

The chain employs TRBV2 and TRBJ2-1, with 13 positions matching TRBD2. Trimming removed 7 bases from V and 3 bases from J; junction bases left unmatched: 18. The CDR3 is 20 amino acids. CDR1 SNHLY and CDR2 FYNNEI come from the germline V gene. The CDR3 is CASTPRRALAGGQIYNEQFF. The CDR3 DNA follows: TGTGCCAGCACCCCCCGGAGGGCACTAGCGGGAGGGCAGATCTACAATGAGCAGTTCTTC.

The V call is TRBV7-6, the J call TRBJ2-7, with D perhaps matching TRBD2 (6 bases). The CDR3 extends over 15 amino acids. Trimming removed 3 bases at V and 1 base at J, with 13 bases between. Germline assignment: CDR1 SGHVS and CDR2 FNYEAQ. This chain's CDR3 is CASSLDPGTSYEQYF. CDR3 in DNA: TGTGCCAGCAGCTTGGACCCCGGGACTTCCTACGAGCAGTACTTC.

The chain employs TRBV19 and TRBJ1-4; D call uncertain. V lost 0 bases, J lost 8 bases, and 13 bases lay in between. Germline CDR1 LNHDA, CDR2 SQIVND (reference sequence). The CDR3 has 15 residues. The CDR3 region is CASSIDQIRREKLFF. The CDR3 DNA follows: TGTGCCAGTAGTATAGATCAGATCCGCCGGGAAAAACTGTTTTTT.

The chain employs TRBV7-2 and TRBJ2-7, with D tentatively TRBD2 (6 bases). The CDR3 contains 14 residues. The germline V gene has CDR1 SGHTA and CDR2 FQGNSA. V was clipped by 5 bases and J by 4 bases, with 15 bases between them. DNA of the CDR3: TGTGCCAGCAGCCTCCCTAGCGAAAGGTACGAGCAGTACTTC. As protein: CASSLPSERYEQYF.

The rearrangement uses TRBV10-1 and TRBJ1-2; 7 bases are a match to TRBD1. V gave up 6 bases and J gave up 4 bases; unmatched junction bases: 2. The CDR3 covers 12 residues. Per the germline V gene, CDR1 is WNHNN and CDR2 is SYGVQD (reference sequence). In DNA form, the CDR3 reads TGCGCCAGCAGAGGGGGCGGCTATGGCTACACCTTC. Protein sequence: CASRGGGYGYTF.

CDR3 DNA: TGTGCCAGCAGCATGGACAGAATAACCTACAATGAGCAGTTCTTC. This encodes CASSMDRITYNEQFF. The chain employs TRBV5-4 and TRBJ2-1, with D possibly matching TRBD1 (6 bases). CDR3 length: 15 amino acids. Germline V gives CDR1 SGHNT, CDR2 YYREEE (reference sequence). The ends were cut back, 4 bases at V and 2 bases at J, with 13 bases in the middle.

This chain links TRBV5-1 with TRBJ1-3, with 7 bases identical to TRBD1. The CDR3 loop spans 14 amino acids. Germline V gene data show CDR1 as SGHRS and CDR2 as YFSETQ. V was clipped by 5 bases and J by 1 base; unmatched bases: 3. CDR3 protein: CASRGQTSGNTIYF. The CDR3 coding sequence is TGCGCCAGCAGGGGACAGACTTCTGGAAACACCATATATTTT.

The chain uses TRBV6-5 and TRBJ2-2; weak D call: TRBD2 (5 bases). CDR3 length: 14 amino acids. Per germline, CDR1 MNHEY and CDR2 SVGAGI. Trimming took 2 bases from V and 5 from J, leaving 9 bases between them. CDR3 protein: CASSYGWETGELFF. For the CDR3, the DNA is TGTGCCAGCAGTTACGGATGGGAGACCGGGGAGCTGTTTTTT.

This rearrangement joins TRBV18 to TRBJ1-3; D unclear. Germline-derived CDR1 and CDR2 are KGHSH and LQKENI. The length of the CDR3 is 16 residues. V lost 0 bases and J lost 0, with 9 bases in between. This chain's CDR3 is CASSPPRPLSGNTIYF. The CDR3 bases are TGTGCCAGCTCACCACCGAGGCCGCTCTCTGGAAACACCATATATTTT.

The chain joins TRBV5-1 to TRBJ2-2; D possibly corresponds to TRBD2 (6 bases). Germline assignment: CDR1 SGHRS and CDR2 YFSETQ. V gave up 4 bases and J gave up 4 bases, with 17 bases separating them. The CDR3 is 16 amino acids. CDR3 amino acids: CASSVLEVGGTGELFF. CDR3 DNA: TGCGCCAGCAGCGTGTTGGAGGTGGGGGGCACCGGGGAGCTGTTTTTT.

The chain is built from TRBV2 and TRBJ1-2; D gene ambiguous. Germline assignment: CDR1 SNHLY and CDR2 FYNNEI. V lost 6 bases and J lost 5, with 10 bases in between. The CDR3 is made up of 12 amino acids. The CDR3 reads CASRRLYYGYTF. CDR3 sequence (DNA): TGTGCCAGCAGACGATTGTATTATGGCTACACCTTC. The whole variable domain, remainder taken from reference TRBV2 and TRBJ1-2, is EPEVTQTPSHQVTQMGQEVILRCVPISNHLYFYWYRQILGQKVEFLVSFYNNEISEKSEIFDDQFSVERPDGSNFTLKIRSTKLEDSAMYFCASRRLYYGYTFGSGTRLTVV.